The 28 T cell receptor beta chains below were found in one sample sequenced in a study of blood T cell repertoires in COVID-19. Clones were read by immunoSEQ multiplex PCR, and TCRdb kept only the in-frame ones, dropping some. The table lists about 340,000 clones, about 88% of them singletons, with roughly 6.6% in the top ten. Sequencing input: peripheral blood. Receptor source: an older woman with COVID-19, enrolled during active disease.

Here the CDR3 DNA reads TGCAGCGTTGAGCCTCCCCGGACAGCCAACACTGAAGCTTTCTTT. The encoded protein is CSVEPPRTANTEAFF. The J gene is TRBJ1-1, the V gene TRBV29-1; TRBD1 is a possible D gene (6 bases). V was shortened by 3 bases and J by 2 bases, with 16 bases between the two germline ends. The germline V gene has CDR1 SQVTM and CDR2 ANQGSEA. The CDR3 runs 15 residues.

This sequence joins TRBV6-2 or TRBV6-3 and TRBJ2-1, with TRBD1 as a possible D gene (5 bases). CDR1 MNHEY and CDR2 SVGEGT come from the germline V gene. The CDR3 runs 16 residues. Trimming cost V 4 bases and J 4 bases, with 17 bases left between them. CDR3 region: CASSSKGNWGYNEQFF. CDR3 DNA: TGTGCCAGCAGTTCTAAGGGGAATTGGGGTTACAATGAGCAGTTCTTC.

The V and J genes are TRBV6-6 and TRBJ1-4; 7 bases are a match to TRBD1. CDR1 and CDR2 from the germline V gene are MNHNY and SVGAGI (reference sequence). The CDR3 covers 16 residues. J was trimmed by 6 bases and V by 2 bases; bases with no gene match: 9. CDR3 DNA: TGTGCCAGCAGTTACACTCACAGGGGAGAGGATGAAAAACTGTTTTTT. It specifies CASSYTHRGEDEKLFF.

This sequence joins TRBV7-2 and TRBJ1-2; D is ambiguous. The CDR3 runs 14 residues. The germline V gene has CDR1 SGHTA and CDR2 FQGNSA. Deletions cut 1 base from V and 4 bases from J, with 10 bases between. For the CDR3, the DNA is TGTGCCAGCAGCTTAGTTTGGGAGCCCTATGGCTACACCTTC. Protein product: CASSLVWEPYGYTF.

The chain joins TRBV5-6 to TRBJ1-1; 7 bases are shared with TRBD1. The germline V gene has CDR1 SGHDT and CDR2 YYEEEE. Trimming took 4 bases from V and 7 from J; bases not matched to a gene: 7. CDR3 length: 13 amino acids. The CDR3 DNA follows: TGTGCCAGCAGCCCCGACAGGGTTGATGAAGCTTTCTTT. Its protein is CASSPDRVDEAFF.

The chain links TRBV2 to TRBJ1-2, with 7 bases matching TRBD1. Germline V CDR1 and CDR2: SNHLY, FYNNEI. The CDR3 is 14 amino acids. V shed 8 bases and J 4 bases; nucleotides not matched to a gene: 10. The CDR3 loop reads CASSPGQFTYGYTF. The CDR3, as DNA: TGTGCCAGCTCCCCGGGACAGTTTACCTATGGCTACACCTTC.

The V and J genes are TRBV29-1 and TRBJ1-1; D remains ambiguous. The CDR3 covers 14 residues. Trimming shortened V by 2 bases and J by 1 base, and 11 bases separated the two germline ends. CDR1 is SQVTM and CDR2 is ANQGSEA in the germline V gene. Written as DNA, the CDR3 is TGCAGCGTTGAACCGGACGGGAAGAACACTGAAGCTTTCTTT. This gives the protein CSVEPDGKNTEAFF.

This CDR3 is CASSYSRSYNEQFF. The CDR3 DNA is TGTGCCAGTAGTTACAGCCGTTCTTACAATGAGCAGTTCTTC. The chain employs TRBV19 and TRBJ2-1; D remains ambiguous. The germline V and J ends were trimmed by 5 bases and 4 bases, with 12 bases remaining between them. CDR1 and CDR2 (germline): LNHDA, SQIVND (reference sequence). The CDR3 covers 14 residues.

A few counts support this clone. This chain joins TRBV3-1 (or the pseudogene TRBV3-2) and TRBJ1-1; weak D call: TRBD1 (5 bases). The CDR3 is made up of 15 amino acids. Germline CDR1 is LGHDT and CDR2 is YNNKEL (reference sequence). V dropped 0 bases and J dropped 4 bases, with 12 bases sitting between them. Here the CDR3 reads CASSQEGALGTEAFF. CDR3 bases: TGTGCCAGCAGCCAAGAAGGGGCGTTGGGCACTGAAGCTTTCTTT.

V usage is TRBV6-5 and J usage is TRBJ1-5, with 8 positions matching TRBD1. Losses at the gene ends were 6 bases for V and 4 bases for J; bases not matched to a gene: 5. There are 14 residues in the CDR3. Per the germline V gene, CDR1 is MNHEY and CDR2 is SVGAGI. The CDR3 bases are TGTGCCAGCAGGATAACAGGGGGAAATCAGCCCCAGCATTTT. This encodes CASRITGGNQPQHF.

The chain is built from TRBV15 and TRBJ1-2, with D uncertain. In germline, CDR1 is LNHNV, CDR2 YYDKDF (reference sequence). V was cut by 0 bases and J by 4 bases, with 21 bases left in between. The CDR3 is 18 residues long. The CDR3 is CATSREGLSGSRGYGYTF. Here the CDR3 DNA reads TGTGCCACCAGCAGAGAGGGGTTGTCCGGGAGCCGTGGCTATGGCTACACCTTC.

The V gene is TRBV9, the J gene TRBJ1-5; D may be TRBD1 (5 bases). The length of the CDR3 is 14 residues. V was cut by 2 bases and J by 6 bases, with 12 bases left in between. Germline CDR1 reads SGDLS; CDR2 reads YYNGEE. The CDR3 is CASSVEGWGQPQHF. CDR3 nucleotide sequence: TGTGCCAGCAGCGTGGAGGGGTGGGGTCAGCCCCAGCATTTT.

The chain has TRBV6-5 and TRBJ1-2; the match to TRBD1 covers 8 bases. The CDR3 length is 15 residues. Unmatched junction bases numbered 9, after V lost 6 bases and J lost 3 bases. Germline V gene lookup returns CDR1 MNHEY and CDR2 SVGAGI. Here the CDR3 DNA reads TGTGCCAGCAGCCTCTCTCCGACAGGGGACTATGGCTACACCTTC. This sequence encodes CASSLSPTGDYGYTF.

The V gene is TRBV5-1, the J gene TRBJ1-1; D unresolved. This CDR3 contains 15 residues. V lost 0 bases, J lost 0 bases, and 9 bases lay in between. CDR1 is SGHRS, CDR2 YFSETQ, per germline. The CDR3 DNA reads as TGCGCCAGCAGCTTGGGTGGCACCTTGAACACTGAAGCTTTCTTT. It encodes CASSLGGTLNTEAFF.

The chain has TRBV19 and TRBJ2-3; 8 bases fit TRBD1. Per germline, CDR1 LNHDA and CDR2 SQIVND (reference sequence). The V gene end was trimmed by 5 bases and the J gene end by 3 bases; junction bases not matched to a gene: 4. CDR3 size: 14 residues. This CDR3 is CASSFQGATDTQYF. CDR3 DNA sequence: TGTGCCAGTAGTTTCCAGGGGGCAACAGATACGCAGTATTTT.

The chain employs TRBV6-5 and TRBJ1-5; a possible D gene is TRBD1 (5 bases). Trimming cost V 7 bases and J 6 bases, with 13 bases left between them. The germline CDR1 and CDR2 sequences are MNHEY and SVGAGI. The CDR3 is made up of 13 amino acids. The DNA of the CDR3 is TGTGCCAGCACAACCAGGGAGGGTCAGCCCCAGCATTTT. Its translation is CASTTREGQPQHF.

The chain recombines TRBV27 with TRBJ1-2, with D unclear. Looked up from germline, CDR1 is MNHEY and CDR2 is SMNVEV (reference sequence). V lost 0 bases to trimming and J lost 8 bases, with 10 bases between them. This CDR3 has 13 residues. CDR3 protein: CASSLSRSGGYTF. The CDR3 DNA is TGTGCCAGCAGTTTATCCCGCAGTGGCGGCTACACCTTC.

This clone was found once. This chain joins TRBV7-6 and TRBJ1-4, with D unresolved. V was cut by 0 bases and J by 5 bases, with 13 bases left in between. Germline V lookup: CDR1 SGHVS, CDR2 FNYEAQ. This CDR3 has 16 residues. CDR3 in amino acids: CASSLAFLTENEKLFF. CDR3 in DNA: TGTGCCAGCAGCTTAGCTTTCCTCACCGAGAATGAAAAACTGTTTTTT. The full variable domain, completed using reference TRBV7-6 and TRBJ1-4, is GAGVSQSPRYKVTKRGQDVALRCDPISGHVSLYWYRQALGQGPEFLTYFNYEAQQDKSGLPNDRFSAERPEGSISTLTIQRTEQRDSAMYRCASSLAFLTENEKLFFGSGTQLSVL.

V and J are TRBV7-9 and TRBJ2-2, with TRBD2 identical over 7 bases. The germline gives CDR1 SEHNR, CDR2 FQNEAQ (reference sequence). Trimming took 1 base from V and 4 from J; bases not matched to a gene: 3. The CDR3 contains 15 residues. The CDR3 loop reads CASSLVGGITGELFF. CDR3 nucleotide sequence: TGTGCCAGCAGCTTAGTCGGGGGGATCACCGGGGAGCTGTTTTTT.

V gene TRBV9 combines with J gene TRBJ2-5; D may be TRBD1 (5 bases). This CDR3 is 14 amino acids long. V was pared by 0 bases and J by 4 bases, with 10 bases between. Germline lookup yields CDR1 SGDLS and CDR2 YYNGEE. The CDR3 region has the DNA TGTGCCAGCAGCGTAGGGTGGGGCAGAGAGACCCAGTACTTC. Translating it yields CASSVGWGRETQYF.

The CDR3 DNA sequence: TGTGCCAGCAGCGTAGAGGGAGGGACCCAGTACTTC. Its translation: CASSVEGGTQYF. V and J are TRBV9 and TRBJ2-5, with TRBD2 as a possible D gene (6 bases). The CDR3 extends over 12 amino acids. In germline, CDR1 is SGDLS, CDR2 YYNGEE. Trimming left V 0 bases short and J 7 bases short, with 7 bases between. Based on the CDR3 plus reference TRBV9 and TRBJ2-5, the full variable domain is DSGVTQTPKHLITATGQRVTLRCSPRSGDLSVYWYQQSLDQGLQFLIQYYNGEERAKGNILERFSAQQFPDLHSELNLSSLELGDSALYFCASSVEGGTQYFGPGTRLLVL.

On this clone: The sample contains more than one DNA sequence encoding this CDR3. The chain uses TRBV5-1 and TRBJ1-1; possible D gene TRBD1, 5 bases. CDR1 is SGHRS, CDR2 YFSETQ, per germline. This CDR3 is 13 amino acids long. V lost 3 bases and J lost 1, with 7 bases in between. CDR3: CASSYGQNTEAFF. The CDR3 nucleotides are TGCGCCAGCAGCTACGGACAGAACACTGAAGCTTTCTTT.

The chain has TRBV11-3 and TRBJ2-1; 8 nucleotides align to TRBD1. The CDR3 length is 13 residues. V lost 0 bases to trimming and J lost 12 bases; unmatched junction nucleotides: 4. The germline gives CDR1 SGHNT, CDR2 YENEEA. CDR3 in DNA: TGTGCCAGCAGCTTAGACGGACAGGGAGTGCAGTTCTTC. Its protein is CASSLDGQGVQFF.

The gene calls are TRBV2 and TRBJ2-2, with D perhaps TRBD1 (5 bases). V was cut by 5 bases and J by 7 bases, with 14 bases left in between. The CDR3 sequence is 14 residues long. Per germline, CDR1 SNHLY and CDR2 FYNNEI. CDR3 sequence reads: CASSLTEPSGELFF. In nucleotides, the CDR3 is TGTGCCAGCAGTCTGACAGAACCGAGCGGGGAGCTGTTTTTT.

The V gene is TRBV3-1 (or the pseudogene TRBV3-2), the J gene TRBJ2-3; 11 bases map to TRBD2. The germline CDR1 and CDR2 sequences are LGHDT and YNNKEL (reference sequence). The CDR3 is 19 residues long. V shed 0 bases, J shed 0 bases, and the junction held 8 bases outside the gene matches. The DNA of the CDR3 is TGTGCCAGCAGCCAAGATTTCCCACTAGCGGGGGTTAGCACAGATACGCAGTATTTT. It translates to CASSQDFPLAGVSTDTQYF.

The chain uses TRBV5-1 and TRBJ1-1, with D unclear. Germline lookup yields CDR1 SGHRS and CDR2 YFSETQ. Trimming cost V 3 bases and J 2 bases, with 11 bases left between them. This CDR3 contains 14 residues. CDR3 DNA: TGCGCCAGCAGCTCCGGACGGGGAAACACTGAAGCTTTCTTT. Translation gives CASSSGRGNTEAFF.

In nucleotides, the CDR3 is TGTGCCAGCAGCGCCCATAGAACCGGACTCAGCTCTGGAAACACCATATATTTT. It is translated as CASSAHRTGLSSGNTIYF. The J gene is TRBJ1-3, the V gene TRBV9, with D uncertain. The germline gives CDR1 SGDLS, CDR2 YYNGEE. V dropped 3 bases and J dropped 0 bases, with 19 bases sitting between them. This CDR3 is built from 18 residues.

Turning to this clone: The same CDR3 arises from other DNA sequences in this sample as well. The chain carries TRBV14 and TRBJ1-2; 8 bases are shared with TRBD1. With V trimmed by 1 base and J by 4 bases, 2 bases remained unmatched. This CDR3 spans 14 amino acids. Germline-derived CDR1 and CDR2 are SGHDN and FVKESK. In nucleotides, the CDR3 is TGTGCCAGCAGCCAAGGGACAGGGCCCTATGGCTACACCTTC. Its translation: CASSQGTGPYGYTF.